This T cell receptor beta chain was identified in a study of prognosis after radiotherapy for stage I lung cancer. Whole-study context: Therapy given concurrently with stereotactic body radiotherapy reached no patient.

V lost 2 bases, J lost 3 bases, and 11 bases lay in between. The CDR3 is made up of 14 amino acids. Germline V gene sequence: CDR1 MNHEY, CDR2 SMNVEV (reference sequence). Study results and caveats: Gene usage of TRBV and TRBJ reportedly differed between patients with and without metastases. Unique TCR clone counts were lower following stereotactic body radiation therapy (median 10,088 versus 6,861). The study left the tumor specificity of the expanded TCR clones undetermined.

Using two-round multiplex PCR, the authors amplified TCR beta CDR3 from genomic DNA. Primers were specific to each TRBV and TRBJ gene in first-round PCR. In TCRdb, the multiplex PCR reads were re-called with MiXCR into one record per CDR3 protein. The profile shows about 18,000 distinct CDR3 sequences, roughly two fifths of them singletons. On this clonotype: Its antigen is as yet unknown.

The receptor comes from a donor at least 50 years old with non-small cell lung cancer. The input for sequencing was PBMCs, taken before or after stereotactic body radiation therapy (not recorded which). The chain is built from TRBV27 and TRBJ2-7; tentatively, D is TRBD1 (5 bases). CDR3 coding DNA: TGTGCCAGCAGTTTAGGTCAGGGTGGCTACGAGCAGTACTTC. It specifies CASSLGQGGYEQYF.